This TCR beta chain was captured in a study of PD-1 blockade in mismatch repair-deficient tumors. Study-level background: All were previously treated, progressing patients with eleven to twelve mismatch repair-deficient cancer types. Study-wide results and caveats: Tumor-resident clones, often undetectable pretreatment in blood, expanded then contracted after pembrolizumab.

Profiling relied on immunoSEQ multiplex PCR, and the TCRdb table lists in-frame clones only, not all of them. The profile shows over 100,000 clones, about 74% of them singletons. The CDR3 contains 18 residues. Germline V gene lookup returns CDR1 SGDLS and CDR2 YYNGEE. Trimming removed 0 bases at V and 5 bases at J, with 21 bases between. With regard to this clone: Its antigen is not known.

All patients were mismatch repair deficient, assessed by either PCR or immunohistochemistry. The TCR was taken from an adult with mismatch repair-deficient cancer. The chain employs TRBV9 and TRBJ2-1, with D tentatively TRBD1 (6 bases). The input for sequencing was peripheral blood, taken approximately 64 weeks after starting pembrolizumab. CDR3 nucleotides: TGTGCCAGCAGCGTAGCCCCGCGGGCCCTTCAGGGGAACAATGAGCAGTTCTTC. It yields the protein CASSVAPRALQGNNEQFF. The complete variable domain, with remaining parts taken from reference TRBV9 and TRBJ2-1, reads DSGVTQTPKHLITATGQRVTLRCSPRSGDLSVYWYQQSLDQGLQFLIQYYNGEERAKGNILERFSAQQFPDLHSELNLSSLELGDSALYFCASSVAPRALQGNNEQFFGPGTRLTVL.